This T cell receptor (beta chain) appears in the sequencing data of a study of breast tumors, draining lymph nodes, adjacent tissues. TCRdb fed the multiplex PCR reads into MiXCR, producing one record per CDR3 protein. This sample yields 250,000 or so distinct CDR3 sequences, of which roughly 31% are seen a single time; 0.85% to 1.3% belongs to the top ten. Breast cancer patients provided tissue from their axillary draining lymph nodes. Findings and limits, study-wide: Data only fit, rather than demonstrated, lymph node origin of most tumor T cells. Tumor repertoires ranked between lymph nodes and nontumor tissue in diversity, with V and J gene preferences. Luminal-like breast cancer showed significantly greater tumor-nontumor repertoire similarity than basal-like breast cancer did. Data fit most tumor T cells coming from lymph node, expanding in tumor.

Trimming stripped 2 bases from V and 2 bases from J, with 6 bases between. The V gene's germline CDR1 is KGHSH and CDR2 LQKENI. CDR3 length: 14 amino acids. For this clonotype: Antigen specificity is unknown.

The sequence was collected from a female donor with breast cancer. Some clones in this sample may be carry-over from other donors' samples. The chain joins TRBV18 to TRBJ2-2, with D unclear. The material sequenced was axillary lymph node tissue. The CDR3 bases are TGTGCCAGCTCACCAGACGGAAACACCGGGGAGCTGTTTTTT. This translates into CASSPDGNTGELFF.